These T cell receptor beta chains were read from a single sample in a study of HIV-infected patients and healthy controls. TCRdb independently ran MiXCR on the 5' RACE reads; one entry per CDR3 protein. The table records 15,000 to 20,000 distinct CDR3 sequences, roughly a fifth of them present only once. Input material: CD8+ T cells from blood. The receptors originated from a human donor in good health. CDR3s include the opening cysteine and the closing phenylalanine or tryptophan. Fields, in order: clone size, D gene, J gene, V gene, CDR3 protein, CDR3 DNA. The D gene is left open where the match is weak. For some rows the clone size is stated as once, few or many, or as a class when expanded; others skip it.

many,TRBD2,TRBJ2-1,TRBV7-3,CASSPRLAETYNEQFF,TGTGCCAGCAGCCCACGACTAGCGGAAACCTACAATGAGCAGTTCTTC
once,TRBD2,TRBJ2-1,TRBV20-1,CSAREPSGGQFF,TGCAGTGCTAGAGAGCCAAGCGGGGGGCAGTTCTTC
many,TRBD2,TRBJ2-1,TRBV7-9,CASSLVGLAGLNEQFF,TGTGCCAGCAGCTTAGTTGGACTAGCGGGACTGAATGAGCAGTTCTTC
many,-,TRBJ1-5,TRBV9,CASSVSDAQPQHF,TGTGCCAGCAGCGTATCGGACGCTCAGCCCCAGCATTTT
many,-,TRBJ1-1,TRBV29-1,CSVTWGTEAFF,TGCAGCGTTACCTGGGGCACTGAAGCTTTCTTT
few,TRBD2,TRBJ2-7,TRBV3-1,CASSLWTSGNYEQYF,TGTGCCAGCAGCCTCTGGACTAGCGGAAATTACGAGCAGTACTTC
few,-,TRBJ2-7,TRBV12-5,CASGLLSYEQYF,TGTGCTAGTGGTTTGTTGTCCTACGAGCAGTACTTC
many,TRBD2,TRBJ2-1,TRBV20-1,CSARDPASGRASEQFF,TGCAGTGCTAGAGATCCGGCTAGCGGGAGGGCCAGTGAGCAGTTCTTC
-,-,TRBJ2-1,TRBV7-8,CASSLVLLRLVNEQFF,TGTGCCAGCAGCTTAGTATTGTTGCGGCTAGTGAATGAGCAGTTCTTC
many,-,TRBJ1-4,TRBV4-1,CASSPGTEATNEKLFF,TGCGCCAGCAGCCCTGGGACGGAGGCAACTAATGAAAAACTGTTTTTT
-,-,TRBJ2-1,TRBV7-3,CASSLVGYNEQFF,TGTGCCAGCAGCTTAGTAGGATACAATGAGCAGTTCTTC
many,-,TRBJ1-1,TRBV5-1,CASSLAWAENTEAFF,TGCGCCAGCAGCTTGGCCTGGGCAGAGAACACTGAAGCTTTCTTT
many,-,TRBJ2-5,TRBV28,CASSTIDLSETQYF,TGTGCCAGCAGTACTATTGACCTATCGGAGACCCAGTACTTC
many,-,TRBJ2-3,TRBV21-1,CASSKVTPTSGGSTDTQYF,TGTGCCAGCAGCAAAGTGACCCCGACTAGCGGGGGTAGCACAGATACGCAGTATTTT
many,TRBD1,TRBJ1-2,TRBV9,CASSVAQGRNGYTF,TGTGCCAGCAGCGTTGCACAGGGGAGGAATGGCTACACCTTC
few,TRBD1,TRBJ2-7,TRBV6-6,CASSYYTGTANIYEQYF,TGTGCCAGCAGTTACTACACCGGGACAGCCAACATCTACGAGCAGTACTTC
-,-,TRBJ1-2,TRBV20-1,CSASSRQGRYGYTF,TGCAGTGCTAGTTCGAGGCAGGGGAGGTATGGCTACACCTTC
-,-,TRBJ2-1,TRBV11-1,CASSLGTYYYNEQFF,TGTGCCAGCAGCTTAGGGACCTATTATTACAATGAGCAGTTCTTC
-,-,TRBJ2-7,TRBV7-9,CASSLAQSGEQYF,TGTGCCAGCAGCTTAGCGCAGTCGGGTGAGCAGTACTTC
medium-sized,-,TRBJ1-2,TRBV7-9,CASYTGMDYGYTF,TGTGCCAGCTATACAGGGATGGACTATGGCTACACCTTC
-,-,TRBJ2-3,TRBV19,CASSISGSQDTQYF,TGTGCCAGTAGTATATCCGGGAGTCAAGATACGCAGTATTTT
many,-,TRBJ2-1,TRBV7-8,CASSLGQSTRNEQFF,TGTGCCAGCAGCTTAGGACAGAGCACTAGAAATGAGCAGTTCTTC
-,-,TRBJ2-1,TRBV9,CASSVESRLAYNEQFF,TGTGCCAGCAGCGTAGAGTCCAGGCTCGCCTACAATGAGCAGTTCTTC
-,TRBD1,TRBJ2-5,TRBV7-9,CASSLRQGQETQYF,TGTGCCAGCAGCCTTCGACAGGGCCAAGAGACCCAGTACTTC
many,TRBD1,TRBJ2-7,TRBV6-2/TRBV6-3,CASSTPTGAYEQYF,TGTGCCAGCAGTACCCCGACAGGGGCCTACGAGCAGTACTTC
-,TRBD2,TRBJ2-5,TRBV30,CVWNLAGGLGETQYF,TGTGTCTGGAACCTAGCGGGGGGGCTCGGAGAGACCCAGTACTTC
few,-,TRBJ1-3,TRBV12-3/TRBV12-4,CASSLGDLIHTGNTIYF,TGTGCCAGCAGTTTAGGGGACCTCATTCACACTGGAAACACCATATATTTT
many,-,TRBJ2-3,TRBV9,CASSVGGPTDTQYF,TGTGCCAGCAGCGTAGGGGGGCCCACAGATACGCAGTATTTT
large,TRBD1,TRBJ1-5,TRBV5-1,CASSLWTGVNQPQHF,TGCGCCAGCAGCTTGTGGACAGGGGTCAATCAGCCCCAGCATTTT
few,TRBD1,TRBJ1-1,TRBV9,CASSRDRGRSTEAFF,TGTGCCAGCAGCAGAGACAGGGGAAGAAGCACTGAAGCTTTCTTT
-,TRBD1,TRBJ1-4,TRBV7-9,CASSLGTGKNEKLFF,TGTGCCAGCAGCTTAGGGACAGGGAAAAATGAAAAACTGTTTTTT
few,-,TRBJ1-5,TRBV9,CASSRGYSNQPQHF,TGTGCCAGCAGTAGAGGGTATAGCAATCAGCCCCAGCATTTT
-,-,TRBJ2-7,TRBV12-3/TRBV12-4,CASSLARAGYEQYF,TGTGCCAGCAGTTTAGCGCGGGCGGGCTACGAGCAGTACTTC
once,TRBD1,TRBJ1-1,TRBV6-6,CASSYSKQGAGEAFF,TGTGCCAGCAGTTACTCGAAACAGGGGGCCGGTGAAGCTTTCTTT
few,-,TRBJ1-2,TRBV7-9,CASSALRPSLTHYGYTF,TGTGCCAGCAGTGCCTTGAGGCCAAGCCTCACACACTATGGCTACACCTTC
many,TRBD2,TRBJ2-5,TRBV7-3,CASSSTSGGVQETQYF,TGTGCCAGCAGCTCCACTAGCGGAGGGGTCCAAGAGACCCAGTACTTC
-,TRBD2,TRBJ2-7,TRBV7-2,CASSFGLARPLSYEQYF,TGTGCCAGCAGCTTTGGACTAGCGAGGCCACTGAGCTACGAGCAGTACTTC
few,-,TRBJ1-6,TRBV11-2,CASSLDGGLYNSPLHF,TGTGCCAGCAGCTTAGATGGAGGACTGTATAATTCACCCCTCCACTTT
few,TRBD2,TRBJ2-5,TRBV10-3,CAISVGGSWQETQYF,TGTGCCATCAGTGTTGGCGGGAGTTGGCAAGAGACCCAGTACTTC
few,-,TRBJ2-1,TRBV7-8,CASRPQDEALFYNEQFF,TGTGCCAGCAGGCCTCAGGACGAAGCCTTATTCTACAATGAGCAGTTCTTC
few,-,TRBJ1-1,TRBV4-3,CASSQEPARVNTEAFF,TGCGCCAGCAGCCAAGAACCTGCCAGGGTGAACACTGAAGCTTTCTTT
many,-,TRBJ2-1,TRBV3-1,CASSQRIADNEQFF,TGTGCCAGCAGCCAGCGAATAGCGGACAATGAGCAGTTCTTC
few,-,TRBJ2-5,TRBV6-5,CASSYGETQYF,TGTGCCAGCAGTTATGGGGAGACCCAGTACTTC
few,-,TRBJ2-7,TRBV6-2/TRBV6-3,CASSRGARTTYEQYF,TGTGCCAGCAGTCGCGGTGCGAGGACCACCTACGAGCAGTACTTC
-,-,TRBJ2-7,TRBV4-1,CASSQAGLSYEQYF,TGCGCCAGCAGCCAAGCGGGACTTAGCTACGAGCAGTACTTC
-,-,TRBJ1-1,TRBV11-3,CASSSTGMNTEAFF,TGTGCCAGCAGCTCGACAGGCATGAACACTGAAGCTTTCTTT
many,-,TRBJ1-2,TRBV6-2/TRBV6-3,CASSTFLWQDNGYTF,TGTGCCAGCAGTACTTTTTTGTGGCAAGACAATGGCTACACCTTC
-,-,TRBJ2-7,TRBV25-1,CASSERSGLSYEQYF,TGTGCCAGCAGTGAACGGTCAGGGCTCTCCTACGAGCAGTACTTC
-,-,TRBJ2-3,TRBV7-9,CASSPPSTDTQYF,TGTGCCAGCAGCCCCCCGTCCACAGATACGCAGTATTTT
few,-,TRBJ1-5,TRBV27,CASSSGIQPQHF,TGTGCCAGCAGTTCAGGGATCCAGCCCCAGCATTTT
-,TRBD1,TRBJ2-1,TRBV6-4,CASSDVGTGVNEQFF,TGTGCCAGCAGTGACGTCGGGACAGGGGTCAATGAGCAGTTCTTC
few,-,TRBJ1-1,TRBV25-1,CASRDLASEAFF,TGTGCCAGCAGGGATCTGGCCAGTGAAGCTTTCTTT
-,-,TRBJ1-5,TRBV2,CPSSRLAGGSNQPQHF,TGTCCCAGCAGCCGCCTGGCGGGAGGCAGCAATCAGCCCCAGCATTTT